These 5 T cell receptor beta chains were all obtained from the same sample, sequenced in a study of T-cell reconstitution after alpha-beta-depleted transplantation in children. Construction of the TCRbeta library involved unique molecular identifiers. TCRdb re-derived calls from the PCR reads in MiXCR, one entry per CDR3 protein. The data hold 250,000 to 300,000 distinct CDR3 sequences, with roughly 12% observed a single time. The material sequenced was peripheral blood, taken 180 days after TCRalphabeta/CD19-depleted stem cell transplant. These receptors all come from a male patient between 2 and 15 years old who had a stem cell transplant for chronic granulomatous disease, so the T cells may come from the graft donor.

This clonotype was seen ten or more times. The chain joins TRBV7-8 to TRBJ2-4, with unresolved D. The CDR3 contains 14 residues. The germline V and J ends were trimmed by 6 bases and 7 bases, with 16 bases remaining between them. Germline loops: CDR1 SGHVS, CDR2 FQNEAQ. This CDR3 is CASRPRSPENIQYF. The CDR3 coding sequence is TGTGCCAGCAGACCAAGGTCTCCTGAGAACATTCAGTACTTC.

There are many counts of this clonotype. The J gene is TRBJ2-7, the V gene TRBV4-3; D possibly corresponds to TRBD2 (6 bases). The CDR3 loop spans 17 amino acids. CDR1 and CDR2 (germline): LGHNA, YSLEER. V lost 2 bases and J 5 bases, leaving 22 bases between the germline ends. CDR3 region: CASSQRGAGTLRDEQYF. In DNA, the CDR3 is TGCGCCAGCAGCCAACGTGGAGCCGGGACTCTGCGGGACGAGCAGTACTTC.

This clonotype was detected ten times or more. V usage is TRBV9 and J usage is TRBJ1-4, with D possibly being TRBD1 (6 bases). Per the germline V gene, CDR1 is SGDLS and CDR2 is YYNGEE. Trimming took 0 bases from V and 8 from J, leaving 14 bases between them. This CDR3 has 15 residues. In DNA, the CDR3 is TGTGCCAGCAGCGTAGCATTCAGGGGAAACGAAAAACTGTTTTTT. As protein: CASSVAFRGNEKLFF.

This clonotype was counted many times. The chain is built from TRBV20-1 and TRBJ2-7; D assignment may be TRBD1 or TRBD2 (5 bases each). Trimming took off 6 bases at V and 2 bases at J, with 14 bases between the two ends. The germline gives CDR1 DFQATT, CDR2 SNEGSKA (reference sequence). This CDR3 is 13 amino acids long. Here the CDR3 reads CSAGVGAPYEQYF. In DNA, the CDR3 is TGCAGTGCGGGGGTAGGGGCCCCCTACGAGCAGTACTTC.

A remark on this clonotype: A much more abundant neighbour one base away suggests this may be a read error. This chain uses TRBV18 with TRBJ1-2; D gene uncertain. Per germline, CDR1 KGHSH and CDR2 LQKENI. This CDR3 region has 17 residues. DNA of the CDR3: TGTGCCCGCTCACCCTCCGTCCCCGGATCAAGTAACTATGGCTACACCTTC. It translates to CARSPSVPGSSNYGYTF.